Each of the 18 T cell receptor beta chains below was sequenced from the same sample in a study of a mutant IDH1 vaccine in newly diagnosed glioma. The method was immunoSEQ multiplex PCR; TCRdb's version includes in-frame clones alone and lacks a portion of them. This table holds fewer than 40,000 clones, 70% to 80% found once. The antigens of these receptors remain unknown. Time point indicated: week 5, during vaccination. All doses held 300 ug of mutant IDH1 20-mer peptide, with topical imiquimod. Sequencing used PBMCs, obtained from a glioma patient whose treatment included an IDH1 peptide vaccine. Every receptor here comes from a man aged 35 to 55 with glioma.

V and J are TRBV27 and TRBJ1-5; possibly TRBD1 for D (5 bases). The CDR3 contains 14 residues. Trimming pared 3 bases from V and 7 bases from J, leaving 13 bases between. Per germline, CDR1 MNHEY and CDR2 SMNVEV (reference sequence). As DNA, the CDR3 is TGTGCCAGCAGTTTTCGGCAGGGTGGGCAGCCCCAGCATTTT. Translation: CASSFRQGGQPQHF.

The chain employs TRBV2 and TRBJ1-5; D perhaps matches TRBD1 (6 bases). CDR3 length: 13 residues. V lost 5 bases, J lost 6 bases, and 11 bases lay in between. Germline-derived CDR1 and CDR2 are SNHLY and FYNNEI. CDR3 in amino acids: CASSIQGSQPQHF. The CDR3 nucleotides read TGTGCCAGCAGTATACAGGGATCTCAGCCCCAGCATTTT.

V usage is TRBV6-5 and J usage is TRBJ1-6; 7 bases agree with TRBD1. J was trimmed by 7 bases and V by 3 bases; bases with no gene match: 9. The CDR3 covers 16 residues. Looked up from germline, CDR1 is MNHEY and CDR2 is SVGAGI. CDR3 amino acids: CASSYVQPGQNSPLHF. In DNA form, the CDR3 reads TGTGCCAGCAGTTATGTTCAACCGGGACAGAATTCACCCCTCCACTTT.

V gene TRBV5-4 combines with J gene TRBJ2-7, with 8 bases aligning to TRBD2. The CDR3 is 16 amino acids. Per the germline V gene, CDR1 is SGHNT and CDR2 is YYREEE (reference sequence). The V gene end was trimmed by 0 bases and the J gene end by 3 bases; junction bases not matched to a gene: 8. CDR3 residues: CASSLAGSGEGYEQYF. CDR3 coding DNA: TGTGCCAGCAGCTTGGCGGGTAGCGGGGAAGGCTACGAGCAGTACTTC.

Here the CDR3 DNA reads TGTGCCCTTACGCGGGGACAAGTTTTAGGCTACACCTTC. Residues: CALTRGQVLGYTF. The chain is built from TRBV30 and TRBJ1-2; maybe TRBD1 (6 bases). The CDR3 runs 13 residues. The germline V gene has CDR1 GTSNPN and CDR2 SVGIG (reference sequence). V gave up 8 bases and J gave up 8 bases, with 21 bases separating them. The whole variable domain, remainder taken from reference TRBV30 and TRBJ1-2, is SQTIHQWPATLVQPVGSPLSLECTVEGTSNPNLYWYRQAAGRGLQLLFYSVGIGQISSEVPQNLSASRPQDRQFILSSKKLLLSDSGFYLCALTRGQVLGYTFGSGTRLTVV.

The chain couples TRBV19 to TRBJ1-4; TRBD1 agrees at 7 bases. J was trimmed by 10 bases and V by 7 bases; bases with no gene match: 6. There are 12 residues in the CDR3. The germline gives CDR1 LNHDA, CDR2 SQIVND (reference sequence). CDR3 region: CASNDRAGKLFF. The CDR3 nucleotides are TGTGCCAGTAACGACAGGGCTGGAAAACTGTTTTTT. The whole variable domain, filled in from reference TRBV19 and TRBJ1-4, reads DGGITQSPKYLFRKEGQNVTLSCEQNLNHDAMYWYRQDPGQGLRLIYYSQIVNDFQKGDIAEGYSVSREKKESFPLTVTSAQKNPTAFYLCASNDRAGKLFFGSGTQLSVL.

This clone showed up just once. V usage is TRBV19 and J usage is TRBJ2-6; 9 positions agree with TRBD1. V shed 5 bases and J 2 bases; nucleotides not matched to a gene: 4. Germline V gene sequence: CDR1 LNHDA, CDR2 SQIVND (reference sequence). There are 16 residues in the CDR3. The CDR3 loop is CASSGTGIPGANVLTF. DNA of the CDR3: TGTGCCAGTAGTGGGACAGGGATACCTGGGGCCAACGTCCTGACTTTC. The variable domain in full, with the rest retrieved from reference TRBV19 and TRBJ2-6, is DGGITQSPKYLFRKEGQNVTLSCEQNLNHDAMYWYRQDPGQGLRLIYYSQIVNDFQKGDIAEGYSVSREKKESFPLTVTSAQKNPTAFYLCASSGTGIPGANVLTFGAGSRLTVL.

The chain couples TRBV19 to TRBJ1-2; 9 nucleotides line up with TRBD1. J was trimmed by 8 bases and V by 4 bases; bases with no gene match: 2. This CDR3 is built from 12 residues. The V gene's germline CDR1 is LNHDA and CDR2 SQIVND (reference sequence). CDR3 sequence: CASSNRGLGYTF. The DNA of the CDR3 is TGTGCCAGTAGTAACAGGGGGCTCGGCTACACCTTC.

The chain joins TRBV6-4 to TRBJ2-1; no reliable D call. V gave up 5 bases and J gave up 6 bases, with 5 bases separating them. The CDR3 has 11 amino acids. CDR1 is MRHNA and CDR2 is SNTAGT in the germline V gene. In DNA, the CDR3 is TGTGCCAGCAGTATGGGCAATGAGCAGTTCTTC. As protein: CASSMGNEQFF.

The chain combines TRBV2 with TRBJ2-3; possibly TRBD1 for D (5 bases). Per the germline V gene, CDR1 is SNHLY and CDR2 is FYNNEI. Trimming removed 4 bases at V and 7 bases at J, with 12 bases between. The CDR3 has 13 amino acids. The CDR3 sequence: CASSGAGKNTQYF. As DNA, the CDR3 is TGTGCCAGCAGTGGGGCAGGGAAGAATACGCAGTATTTT.

J is TRBJ1-6 and V is TRBV5-1; D ambiguous. The CDR3 is 14 amino acids. The germline CDR1 and CDR2 sequences are SGHRS and YFSETQ. V lost 3 bases and J lost 0, with 4 bases in between. The DNA for the CDR3 is TGCGCCAGCAGCTCGAGCTCCTATAATTCACCCCTCCACTTT. Translated, it gives CASSSSSYNSPLHF.

The chain recombines TRBV6-1 with TRBJ1-1, with D perhaps matching TRBD1 (5 bases). The CDR3 runs to 13 residues. Germline V gives CDR1 MNHNS, CDR2 SASEGT. The V gene lost 2 bases and the J gene lost 5 bases, with 9 bases spanning the gap. CDR3 sequence reads: CASSEWAGTEAFF. CDR3 nucleotides: TGTGCCAGCAGTGAATGGGCAGGGACTGAAGCTTTCTTT.

The gene calls are TRBV18 and TRBJ1-2; 7 positions agree with TRBD1. This CDR3 has 15 amino acids. Germline V CDR1 and CDR2: KGHSH, LQKENI. V dropped 3 bases and J dropped 7; count of bases not matched to a gene: 11. For the CDR3, the DNA is TGTGCCAGCTCACCCAATACAGGGGCCAGAGGTGGCTACACCTTC. Encoded protein: CASSPNTGARGGYTF.

The chain recombines TRBV7-9 with TRBJ1-2; tentative D call: TRBD1 (5 bases). Trimming removed 1 base from V and 14 bases from J, with 11 bases in between. This CDR3 has 11 amino acids. Germline CDR1 and CDR2: SEHNR and FQNEAQ (reference sequence). The DNA of the CDR3 is TGTGCCAGCAGCTTAGGGGGCCGGGGAACCTTC. Its translation is CASSLGGRGTF.

The gene calls are TRBV7-8 and TRBJ1-2, with D unclear. V gave up 6 bases and J gave up 3 bases, with 8 bases separating them. The CDR3 contains 12 residues. CDR1 and CDR2 from the germline V gene are SGHVS and FQNEAQ. For the CDR3, the DNA is TGTGCCAGCAGTCGGCGGGACTATGGCTACACCTTC. This codes for CASSRRDYGYTF.

This chain connects TRBV5-4 to TRBJ1-1, with D uncertain. Trimming left V 4 bases short and J 1 base short, with 8 bases between. CDR3 length: 13 residues. The germline gives CDR1 SGHNT, CDR2 YYREEE (reference sequence). In DNA form, the CDR3 reads TGTGCCAGCAGCCTCGGACCGAACACTGAAGCTTTCTTT. Translation: CASSLGPNTEAFF.

The gene calls are TRBV5-6 and TRBJ1-4; tentatively, D is TRBD1 (6 bases). V shed 0 bases and J shed 1 base, with 13 bases lying between them. Per germline, CDR1 SGHDT and CDR2 YYEEEE. The CDR3 contains 17 residues. The CDR3 is CASSLVGGLRTNEKLFF. The CDR3 bases are TGTGCCAGCAGCTTGGTCGGGGGGCTTAGAACTAATGAAAAACTGTTTTTT. The whole variable domain, remainder taken from reference TRBV5-6 and TRBJ1-4, is DAGVTQSPTHLIKTRGQQVTLRCSPKSGHDTVSWYQQALGQGPQFIFQYYEEEERQRGNFPDRFSGHQFPNYSSELNVNALLLGDSALYLCASSLVGGLRTNEKLFFGSGTQLSVL.

The chain is built from TRBV2 and TRBJ2-1, with D unclear. This CDR3 has 13 residues. V was pared by 7 bases and J by 1 base, with 8 bases between. Germline V gene sequence: CDR1 SNHLY, CDR2 FYNNEI. CDR3 in DNA: TGTGCCAGCACCCGACAATCCTACAATGAGCAGTTCTTC. It codes for CASTRQSYNEQFF.